The 24 T cell receptor beta chains below were found in one sample sequenced in a study of cytotoxic CD8 clonotypes in ibrutinib-treated CLL. The protocol was immunoSEQ multiplex PCR, while the TCRdb copy is restricted to in-frame clones and leaves out a portion. This table holds tens of thousands of clones, about 64% found once. The specimen was PBMCs, collected after 12 months of ibrutinib treatment. The source is a human donor with chronic lymphocytic leukemia.

This clone was recorded a few times. The chain has TRBV19 and TRBJ2-3, with 8 bases lining up with TRBD1. Germline V gene lookup returns CDR1 LNHDA and CDR2 SQIVND (reference sequence). The J segment lost 6 bases and the V segment lost 5 bases, leaving 7 bases of the junction unmatched. The length of the CDR3 is 14 residues. CDR3 nucleotides: TGTGCCAGTAGTTTTCCCGGACAGGGCGATACGCAGTATTTT. It translates to CASSFPGQGDTQYF.

The chain is built from TRBV7-9 and TRBJ1-3; D not resolved. V was clipped by 6 bases and J by 4 bases, with 7 bases between them. Germline V gives CDR1 SEHNR, CDR2 FQNEAQ (reference sequence). The CDR3 consists of 12 residues. In nucleotides, the CDR3 is TGTGCCAGCAGTTTGCCCGGAAACACCATATATTTT. Its translation is CASSLPGNTIYF.

The rearrangement joins TRBV5-6 to TRBJ1-1; the D is unclear. The V gene lost 1 base and the J gene lost 0 bases, with 10 bases spanning the gap. CDR3 length: 15 amino acids. The germline V gene has CDR1 SGHDT and CDR2 YYEEEE. CDR3 coding DNA: TGTGCCAGCAGCTTGTTTACCAGTTTGAACACTGAAGCTTTCTTT. Amino acid sequence: CASSLFTSLNTEAFF.

This chain links TRBV7-8 with TRBJ1-2, with a tentative D call TRBD1 (6 bases). The CDR3 totals 15 residues. V was trimmed by 2 bases and J by 2 bases, leaving 12 bases between them. Germline CDR1 reads SGHVS; CDR2 reads FQNEAQ. This chain's CDR3 is CASSLFGQGNYGYTF. The CDR3 nucleotides read TGTGCCAGCAGCTTATTTGGGCAGGGGAACTATGGCTACACCTTC.

The CDR3 coding sequence is TGTGCCAGCAGTTTATTTCAGGGAGGCGAGCAGTACTTC. Amino acid sequence: CASSLFQGGEQYF. This chain links TRBV28 with TRBJ2-7, with a weak D call TRBD2 (6 bases). The CDR3 extends over 13 amino acids. Germline loops: CDR1 MDHEN, CDR2 SYDVKM. V gave up 1 base and J gave up 6 bases, with 10 bases separating them. The full variable domain, with the rest looked up from reference TRBV28 and TRBJ2-7, is DVKVTQSSRYLVKRTGEKVFLECVQDMDHENMFWYRQDPGLGLRLIYFSYDVKMKEKGDIPEGYSVSREKKERFSLILESASTNQTSMYLCASSLFQGGEQYFGPGTRLTVT.

The rearrangement uses TRBV5-4 and TRBJ2-7; 7 bases agree with TRBD2. This CDR3 has 14 residues. Germline CDR1 SGHNT, CDR2 YYREEE (reference sequence). The trim removed 4 bases at V and 0 bases at J, leaving 4 bases unmatched. Written as DNA, the CDR3 is TGTGCCAGCAGCCTCGGGGGGATCTCCTACGAGCAGTACTTC. It encodes CASSLGGISYEQYF.

For the CDR3, the DNA is TGTGCCAGCAGCGCAACGGGAGTTCCCTACACCTTC. Amino acid sequence: CASSATGVPYTF. This chain uses TRBV9 with TRBJ1-2, with D unresolved. The CDR3 is 12 amino acids. The germline V and J ends were trimmed by 3 bases and 10 bases, with 13 bases remaining between them. The germline CDR1 and CDR2 sequences are SGDLS and YYNGEE.

This clone showed up just a few times. The V gene is TRBV11-3, the J gene TRBJ1-1; D unresolved. This CDR3 has 13 amino acids. Germline V gene sequence: CDR1 SGHNT, CDR2 YENEEA. Trimming took off 5 bases at V and 1 base at J, with 8 bases between the two ends. The CDR3 sequence: CASSRQENTEAFF. CDR3 sequence (DNA): TGTGCCAGCAGCCGACAAGAGAACACTGAAGCTTTCTTT.

The V and J genes are TRBV18 and TRBJ1-3; tentatively, D is TRBD1 (5 bases). The CDR3 length is 12 residues. V was trimmed by 4 bases and J by 7 bases, leaving 8 bases between them. Germline V gene data show CDR1 as KGHSH and CDR2 as LQKENI. This CDR3 is CASSQGINTIYF. The CDR3 nucleotides are TGTGCCAGCTCACAGGGGATCAACACCATATATTTT.

The CDR3 bases are TGTGCCAGCAGCCCCCCGGGGGACAGAGGACTAGATAGCAATCAGCCCCAGCATTTT. Its translation: CASSPPGDRGLDSNQPQHF. The chain links TRBV21-1 to TRBJ1-5. TRBV21-1 is annotated as a pseudogene. This CDR3 has 19 amino acids.

The V gene is TRBV7-2, the J gene TRBJ2-1; 9 bases line up with TRBD1. The junction had 9 bases not matched to a gene; V was cut back by 5 bases and J by 4 bases. Germline V gives CDR1 SGHTA, CDR2 FQGNSA. This CDR3 is built from 16 residues. The CDR3 bases are TGTGCCAGCAGCCCAAATCCCGGGACAGGGTACAATGAGCAGTTCTTC. Its translation is CASSPNPGTGYNEQFF. The whole variable domain, filled in from reference TRBV7-2 and TRBJ2-1, reads GAGVSQSPSNKVTEKGKDVELRCDPISGHTALYWYRQSLGQGLEFLIYFQGNSAPDKSGLPSDRFSAERTGGSVSTLTIQRTQQEDSAVYLCASSPNPGTGYNEQFFGPGTRLTVL.

The V gene is TRBV28, the J gene TRBJ1-1; tentative D call: TRBD1 (5 bases). V was shortened by 6 bases and J by 2 bases, with 13 bases between the two germline ends. Germline V gene data show CDR1 as MDHEN and CDR2 as SYDVKM. The CDR3 sequence is 14 residues long. This chain's CDR3 is CASSQGWVNTEAFF. The CDR3 bases are TGTGCCAGCAGCCAGGGTTGGGTAAACACTGAAGCTTTCTTT.

CDR3 sequence: CASSLQGETQYF. CDR3 sequence (DNA): TGCGCCAGCAGCTTGCAGGGGGAGACCCAGTACTTC. The J gene is TRBJ2-5, the V gene TRBV5-1, with D maybe TRBD1 (6 bases). Trimming stripped 1 base from V and 5 bases from J, with 6 bases between. CDR1 and CDR2 (germline): SGHRS, YFSETQ. This CDR3 region has 12 residues.

This clone was seen only once. This chain joins TRBV19 and TRBJ2-3, with 10 bases matching TRBD2. J gave up 2 bases and V 4 bases, and 6 bases lay outside the gene matches. The CDR3 sequence is 16 residues long. Germline loops: CDR1 LNHDA, CDR2 SQIVND (reference sequence). DNA of the CDR3: TGTGCCAGTAGTACCCCTCTAGCGGGGGTCACAGATACGCAGTATTTT. Encoded protein: CASSTPLAGVTDTQYF.

The rearrangement joins TRBV7-9 to TRBJ1-6, with TRBD1 matching over 9 bases. V shed 5 bases, J shed 10 bases, and the junction held 9 bases outside the gene matches. CDR3 size: 15 residues. Germline CDR1 SEHNR, CDR2 FQNEAQ (reference sequence). In nucleotides, the CDR3 is TGTGCCAGCAGCCCCTGGACAGGGGTAACATCACCCCTCCACTTT. As protein: CASSPWTGVTSPLHF.

The CDR3 nucleotides are TGTGCCAGCAGTTCCCGGGACGGCCTAGTCCTGACTTTC. Amino acids: CASSSRDGLVLTF. V is TRBV6-6 and J is TRBJ2-6, with D perhaps being TRBD1 or TRBD2 (5 bases each). The CDR3 contains 13 residues. From germline, CDR1 is MNHNY and CDR2 SVGAGI (reference sequence). V was clipped by 4 bases and J by 13 bases, with 14 bases between them.

The genes are TRBV5-6 and TRBJ1-1; 7 nucleotides line up with TRBD1. J was trimmed by 8 bases and V by 0 bases; bases with no gene match: 13. Germline CDR1 SGHDT, CDR2 YYEEEE. This CDR3 is built from 16 residues. The CDR3: CASSLEGAQSPLEAFF. The CDR3 bases are TGTGCCAGCAGCTTGGAGGGGGCCCAATCTCCTCTGGAAGCTTTCTTT.

The V gene is TRBV2, the J gene TRBJ2-7, with 9 bases that match TRBD1. Germline CDR1 SNHLY, CDR2 FYNNEI. V gave up 8 bases and J gave up 4 bases; unmatched junction bases: 6. The CDR3 is 13 amino acids. The CDR3 nucleotides read TGTGCCAGCCAGGGGGACAGGGAGTACGAGCAGTACTTC. Protein product: CASQGDREYEQYF.

This chain joins TRBV9 and TRBJ2-2; D call uncertain. V gave up 0 bases and J gave up 7 bases, with 4 bases separating them. The CDR3 is 12 residues long. From germline, CDR1 is SGDLS and CDR2 YYNGEE. In DNA form, the CDR3 reads TGTGCCAGCAGCGTAGGGGGCGGGGAGCTGTTTTTT. As protein: CASSVGGGELFF.

The chain uses TRBV30 and TRBJ1-4; D uncertain. V was trimmed by 1 base and J by 5 bases, leaving 29 bases between them. This CDR3 contains 20 residues. The germline V gene has CDR1 GTSNPN and CDR2 SVGIG (reference sequence). CDR3 DNA sequence: TGTGCCTGGAGTGCTACGAAAGCGTTCCTCCCGAATTTCTTAAATGAAAAACTGTTTTTT. As protein: CAWSATKAFLPNFLNEKLFF.

The rearrangement uses TRBV5-4 and TRBJ1-2, with D perhaps matching TRBD1 (5 bases). Trimming took 4 bases from V and 2 from J, leaving 9 bases between them. Germline-derived CDR1 and CDR2 are SGHNT and YYREEE (reference sequence). The CDR3 length is 13 residues. CDR3 in amino acids: CASSGTANYGYTF. Here the CDR3 DNA reads TGTGCCAGCAGCGGGACGGCCAACTATGGCTACACCTTC. Full variable domain (outside the CDR3, taken from reference TRBV5-4 and TRBJ1-2): ETGVTQSPTHLIKTRGQQVTLRCSSQSGHNTVSWYQQALGQGPQFIFQYYREEENGRGNFPPRFSGLQFPNYSSELNVNALELDDSALYLCASSGTANYGYTFGSGTRLTVV.

V and J are TRBV15 and TRBJ2-2, with TRBD2 matching over 12 bases. V lost 0 bases and J lost 0; bases outside the gene matches: 8. The germline gives CDR1 LNHNV, CDR2 YYDKDF (reference sequence). The CDR3 spans 20 residues. The DNA of the CDR3 is TGTGCCACCAGCAGAGATATCGTACTAGCGGGGGGCTCGAACACCGGGGAGCTGTTTTTT. It yields the protein CATSRDIVLAGGSNTGELFF.

The chain employs TRBV2 and TRBJ1-4; the match to TRBD1 covers 8 bases. The CDR3 runs to 15 residues. Germline V lookup: CDR1 SNHLY, CDR2 FYNNEI. Trimming cost V 7 bases and J 7 bases; bases outside gene matches: 11. CDR3 coding DNA: TGTGCCAGCAACACGAAGACAGGGGTTAGTGAAAAACTGTTTTTT. Its translation is CASNTKTGVSEKLFF. The whole variable domain, remainder taken from reference TRBV2 and TRBJ1-4, is EPEVTQTPSHQVTQMGQEVILRCVPISNHLYFYWYRQILGQKVEFLVSFYNNEISEKSEIFDDQFSVERPDGSNFTLKIRSTKLEDSAMYFCASNTKTGVSEKLFFGSGTQLSVL.

The gene calls are TRBV19 and TRBJ2-5, with D perhaps TRBD1 (5 bases). This CDR3 region has 13 residues. Trimming removed 6 bases at V and 5 bases at J, with 13 bases between. Germline assignment: CDR1 LNHDA and CDR2 SQIVND (reference sequence). The CDR3 bases are TGTGCCAGTAGCCCCCAGGGTTGGGAGACCCAGTACTTC. Translating it yields CASSPQGWETQYF.